This TCR beta chain was captured in a study of T cell responses to AZD1222 COVID-19 vaccine. Clones were sequenced by immunoSEQ multiplex PCR, and TCRdb holds only the in-frame ones, with some missing. The repertoire includes over 100,000 clones, about nine tenths of them detected once, and roughly 7.2% sits in the top ten. The sequence was collected from an adult in good health. The sequencing here drew on peripheral blood, taken on day 0 of AZD1222 vaccination.

The CDR3 protein is CASSDEGRDYGYTF. CDR3 DNA sequence: TGTGCCAGCAGTGACGAGGGGAGAGACTATGGCTACACCTTC. The J gene is TRBJ1-2, the V gene TRBV6-1, with D maybe TRBD1 (5 bases). Germline values: CDR1 MNHNS, CDR2 SASEGT. Trimming stripped 3 bases from V and 3 bases from J, with 11 bases between. This CDR3 comprises 14 residues.